The T cell receptor beta chain described here comes from a study of cytomegalovirus exposure and HLA in healthy donors. Study-wide findings and caveats: The classifier reportedly diagnosed cytomegalovirus status with high specificity and sensitivity. It was shown in a later analysis that HLA-associated TCR beta chains were more clonally expanded than other, equally common chains.

The CDR3 is made up of 15 amino acids. Trimming pared 4 bases from V and 0 bases from J, leaving 10 bases between. The germline V gene has CDR1 MNHEY and CDR2 SMNVEV (reference sequence). For this clone: Its specificity is unknown.

PCR used 60 Vbeta primers and 13 Jbeta primers. Clones were sequenced by immunoSEQ multiplex PCR, and TCRdb holds only the in-frame ones, with some missing. Of about 100,000 clones in the sample, roughly 82% were seen once. This TCR was sampled from a young woman in good health and CMV-seronegative. Input material: PBMCs. J is TRBJ1-5 and V is TRBV27; D is unclear. This CDR3 reads CASSSNKYSNQPQHF. CDR3 in DNA: TGTGCCAGCAGTTCGAACAAGTATAGCAATCAGCCCCAGCATTTT.